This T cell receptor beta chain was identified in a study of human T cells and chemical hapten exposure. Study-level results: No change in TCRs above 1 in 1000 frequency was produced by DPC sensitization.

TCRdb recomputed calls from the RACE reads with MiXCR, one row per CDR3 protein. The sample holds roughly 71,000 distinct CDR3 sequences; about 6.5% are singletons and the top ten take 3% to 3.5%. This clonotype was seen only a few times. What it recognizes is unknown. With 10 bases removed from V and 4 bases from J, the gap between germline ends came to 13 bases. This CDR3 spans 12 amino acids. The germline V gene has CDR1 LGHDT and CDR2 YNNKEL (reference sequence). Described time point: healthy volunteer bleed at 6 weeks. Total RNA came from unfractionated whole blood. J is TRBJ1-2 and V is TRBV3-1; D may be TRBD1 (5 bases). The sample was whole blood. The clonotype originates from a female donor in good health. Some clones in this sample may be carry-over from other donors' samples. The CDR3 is CATGQGGYGYTF. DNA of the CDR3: TGTGCCACGGGGCAGGGTGGCTATGGCTACACCTTC.